This T cell receptor (beta chain) was captured in a study of OX40 agonist ivuxolimab in advanced cancers. Looking at the study overall: Ivuxolimab, which targeted the costimulatory receptor OX40 (CD134), was an agonistic, fully human IgG2 monoclonal antibody. In the dose-escalation cohort, around four fifths of patients were male, and the mean age was roughly 60 years with a range of roughly 20 to 79. Partial responses were achieved by three dose-escalation patients, of whom one had hepatocellular carcinoma and two had cutaneous melanoma. Prior anti-PD-1, anti-PD-L1 or anti-CTLA-4 therapy was permitted, and approximately 40% of dose-escalation patients had received checkpoint inhibitors. The paper covers the monotherapy dose-escalation part of the phase I ivuxolimab trial, which included N ≈ 50 patients. Of the 50 to 55 dose-escalation patients, hepatocellular carcinoma was present in some 19, melanoma in roughly 15, renal cell carcinoma in 9 and head and neck cancer in 9. Intravenous ivuxolimab was administered to patients every 2 weeks at six dose levels: 0.01, 0.1, 0.3, 1.5, 3 and 10 mg/kg. Peripheral TCRbeta sequencing was intended to test whether TCR sequence diversity was altered and clonal T-cell expansion was caused by ivuxolimab. What the research found in general, with its limitations: The antigen specificity of the peripheral T cells that underwent clonal expansion was not determined. After ivuxolimab, more expanded clones were found on average in CD8+ T cells than in CD4+ T cells. In the 0.1-3.0 mg/kg groups, partial responders were among the patients with the lowest normalized peripheral clonal expansion, particularly in CD8+ T cells. Low levels of normalized T-cell clonal expansion were also seen in some patients who did not respond. At doses from 0.1 to 3.0 mg/kg, clonal expansion was seen in both CD4+ and CD8+ blood T cells between baseline and week 6.

For sequencing of the TCRbeta CDR3 region, genomic DNA was extracted from the sorted cells. The immunoSEQ Assay was used for sequencing of TCRbeta CDR3 regions. TCRdb limited this immuneACCESS table to in-frame rearrangements with V and J called. A share of clones is missing; checked studies link under half to unresolved V genes, and the rest is unexplained. The sample table contains over 45,000 clones; only one count was recorded for about 86% of them. The ten most abundant clones make up 0.85% to 1% of the sample. Comments on this clone: The antigen this receptor binds is unknown. Base qualities are not at hand, and no much larger clone is one base apart.

Patients with a history of autoimmune disease or receiving systemic immunosuppression were excluded from the trial. Peripheral blood for TCR sequencing was drawn from every dose cohort at baseline, at cycle 4 day 1 and at cycle 7 day 1. Samples came from an open-label, multicenter, first-in-human phase I dose-escalation trial of ivuxolimab. Adults with locally advanced or metastatic melanoma, renal cell carcinoma, hepatocellular carcinoma or head and neck squamous cell carcinoma were enrolled in the trial. Before TCR sequencing, CD4+ and CD8+ T cells were separately sorted from peripheral blood. The CDR3 goes from the cysteine to the phenylalanine over 15 residues. Kept here is only the CDR3 DNA, which spans 45 bases and is read in frame from base 1. According to the germline V gene, CDR1 reads MNHNS and CDR2 reads SASEGT. V has 6 bases trimmed and J has 4 bases trimmed; junction bases matching no gene number 7.

The sequences come from CD4+ or CD8+ T cells sorted from blood, collected in a trial of the OX40 agonist ivuxolimab. This clonotype originated in an adult with an advanced solid tumor such as melanoma, head and neck, liver or kidney cancer. This receptor chain uses TRBV6-1 and TRBJ2-7; the central 12 bases match TRBD1. For the CDR3, the sequence is CASRSGTGGMYEQYF. The DNA reads TGTGCCAGCAGATCGGGGACAGGGGGCATGTACGAGCAGTACTTC.